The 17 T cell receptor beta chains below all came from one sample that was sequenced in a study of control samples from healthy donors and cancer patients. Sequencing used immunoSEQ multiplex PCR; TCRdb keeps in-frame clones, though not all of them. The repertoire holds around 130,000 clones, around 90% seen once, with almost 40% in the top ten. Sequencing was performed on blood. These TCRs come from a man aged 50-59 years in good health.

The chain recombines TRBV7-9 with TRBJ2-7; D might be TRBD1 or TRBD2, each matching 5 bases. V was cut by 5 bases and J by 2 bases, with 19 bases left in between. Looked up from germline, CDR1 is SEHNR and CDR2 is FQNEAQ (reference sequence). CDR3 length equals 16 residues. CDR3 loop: CASSPAGTPEAYEQYF. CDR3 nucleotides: TGTGCCAGCAGCCCAGCCGGGACCCCGGAAGCCTACGAGCAGTACTTC.

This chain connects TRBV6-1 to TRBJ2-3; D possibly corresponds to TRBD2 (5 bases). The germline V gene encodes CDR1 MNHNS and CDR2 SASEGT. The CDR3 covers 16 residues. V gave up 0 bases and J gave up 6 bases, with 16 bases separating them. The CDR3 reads CASSEARGPRADTQYF. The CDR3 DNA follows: TGTGCCAGCAGTGAAGCGCGAGGACCGCGGGCGGATACGCAGTATTTT.

The CDR3 coding sequence is TGCGCCAGCAGCCACCCTGCGGGGGGCTTCTACAATGAGCAGTTCTTC. Translated: CASSHPAGGFYNEQFF. This chain connects TRBV4-1 to TRBJ2-1; the match to TRBD2 covers 8 bases. Germline V gives CDR1 MGHRA, CDR2 YSYEKL. The CDR3 consists of 16 residues. Germline trimming cut 3 bases from V and 3 bases from J; bases unmatched to any gene: 7.

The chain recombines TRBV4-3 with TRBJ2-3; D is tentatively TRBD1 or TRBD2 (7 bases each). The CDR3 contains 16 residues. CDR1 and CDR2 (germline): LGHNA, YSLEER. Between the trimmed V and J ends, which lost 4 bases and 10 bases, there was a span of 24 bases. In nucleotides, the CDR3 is TGCGCCAGCAGCCCGTCAGACAGCGGGGCTCAGGGGGCGCAGTATTTT. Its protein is CASSPSDSGAQGAQYF.

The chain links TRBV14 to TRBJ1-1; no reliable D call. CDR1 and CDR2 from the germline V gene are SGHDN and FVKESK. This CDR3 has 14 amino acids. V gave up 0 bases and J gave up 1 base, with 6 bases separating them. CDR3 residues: CASSQDVENTEAFF. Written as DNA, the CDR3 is TGTGCCAGCAGCCAAGACGTGGAGAACACTGAAGCTTTCTTT.

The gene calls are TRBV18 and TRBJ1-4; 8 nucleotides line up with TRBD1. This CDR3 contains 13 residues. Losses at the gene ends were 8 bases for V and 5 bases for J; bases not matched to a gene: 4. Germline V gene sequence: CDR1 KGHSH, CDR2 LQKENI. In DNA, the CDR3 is TGTGCCAGCGGGGGGACAGGAAATGAAAAACTGTTTTTT. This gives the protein CASGGTGNEKLFF.

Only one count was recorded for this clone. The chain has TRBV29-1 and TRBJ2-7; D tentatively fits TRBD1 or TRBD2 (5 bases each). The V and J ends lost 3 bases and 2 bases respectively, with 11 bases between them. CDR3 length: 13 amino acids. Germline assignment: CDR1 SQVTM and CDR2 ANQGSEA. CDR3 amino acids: CSVDGTDTYEQYF. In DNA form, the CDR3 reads TGCAGCGTTGATGGGACCGACACCTACGAGCAGTACTTC.

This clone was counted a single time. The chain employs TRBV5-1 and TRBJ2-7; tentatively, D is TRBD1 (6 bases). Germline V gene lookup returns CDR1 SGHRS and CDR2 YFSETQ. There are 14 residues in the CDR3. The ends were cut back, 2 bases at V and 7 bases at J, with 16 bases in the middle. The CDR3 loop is CASSLGVGAGEQYF. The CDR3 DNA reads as TGCGCCAGCAGCTTAGGGGTGGGGGCAGGGGAGCAGTACTTC.

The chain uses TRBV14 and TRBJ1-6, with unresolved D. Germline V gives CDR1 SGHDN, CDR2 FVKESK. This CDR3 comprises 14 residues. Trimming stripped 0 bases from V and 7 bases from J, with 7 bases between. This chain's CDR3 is CASSQEGGNSPLHF. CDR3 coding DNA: TGTGCCAGCAGCCAAGAAGGAGGGAATTCACCCCTCCACTTT.

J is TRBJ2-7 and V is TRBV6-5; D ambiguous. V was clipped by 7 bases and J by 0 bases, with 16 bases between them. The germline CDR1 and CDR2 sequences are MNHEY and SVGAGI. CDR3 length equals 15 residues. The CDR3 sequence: CASTALRTHSYEQYF. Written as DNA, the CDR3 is TGTGCCAGCACCGCCCTCCGGACGCACTCCTACGAGCAGTACTTC.

The DNA of the CDR3 is TGTGCCAGCAGCTTACAACCCGGGACATACTCTGGGGCCAACGTCCTGACTTTC. It codes for CASSLQPGTYSGANVLTF. This chain joins TRBV7-9 and TRBJ2-6; TRBD1 might be the D (6 bases). The CDR3 length is 18 residues. V lost 2 bases and J lost 0, with 14 bases in between. The germline V gene has CDR1 SEHNR and CDR2 FQNEAQ (reference sequence).

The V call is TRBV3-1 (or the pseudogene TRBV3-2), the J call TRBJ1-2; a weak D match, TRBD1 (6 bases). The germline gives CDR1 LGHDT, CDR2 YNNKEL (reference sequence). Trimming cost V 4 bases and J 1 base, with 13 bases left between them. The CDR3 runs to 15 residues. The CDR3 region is CASSRMTGLNYGYTF. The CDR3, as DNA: TGTGCCAGCAGCCGGATGACAGGACTTAACTATGGCTACACCTTC.

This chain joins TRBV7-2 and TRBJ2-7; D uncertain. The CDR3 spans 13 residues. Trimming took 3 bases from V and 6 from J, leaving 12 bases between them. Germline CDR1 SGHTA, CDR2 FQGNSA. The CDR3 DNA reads TGTGCCAGCAGCTTGAACCCTTCGGGCGAGCAGTACTTC. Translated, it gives CASSLNPSGEQYF.

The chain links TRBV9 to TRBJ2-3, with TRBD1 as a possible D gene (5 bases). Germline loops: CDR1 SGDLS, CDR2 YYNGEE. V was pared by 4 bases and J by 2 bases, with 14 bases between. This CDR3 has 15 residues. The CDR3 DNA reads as TGTGCCAGCAGCCCCCAAGGGGCTCACACAGATACGCAGTATTTT. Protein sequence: CASSPQGAHTDTQYF.

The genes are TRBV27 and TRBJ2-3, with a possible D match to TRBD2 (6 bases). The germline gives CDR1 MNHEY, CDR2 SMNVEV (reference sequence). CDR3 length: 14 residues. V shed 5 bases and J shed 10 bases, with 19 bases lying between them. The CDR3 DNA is TGTGCCAGCAGTCCCTACCCCGGGGGAATCGCGCAGTATTTT. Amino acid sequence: CASSPYPGGIAQYF.

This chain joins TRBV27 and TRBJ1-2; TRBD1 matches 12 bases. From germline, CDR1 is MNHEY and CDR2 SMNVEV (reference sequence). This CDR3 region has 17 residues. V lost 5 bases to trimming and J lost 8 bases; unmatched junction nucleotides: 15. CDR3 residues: CASSLARRGQGALGYTF. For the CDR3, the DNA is TGTGCCAGCAGTCTAGCGCGGCGGGGACAGGGGGCTTTAGGCTACACCTTC.

Here the CDR3 reads CASSLDGTQQGGYTF. As DNA, the CDR3 is TGCGCCAGCAGCTTGGATGGGACCCAGCAAGGTGGCTACACCTTC. The rearrangement links TRBV5-1 to TRBJ1-2; D may be TRBD1 (5 bases). Germline V gene data show CDR1 as SGHRS and CDR2 as YFSETQ. V lost 0 bases and J 7 bases, leaving 16 bases between the germline ends. CDR3 length: 15 amino acids.